The T cell receptor beta chain described here comes from a study of blood T cell repertoires in COVID-19. Overall study context: Acute and convalescent COVID-19 samples came from the United States, Italy and Spain.

The CDR3 contains 15 residues. The V gene's germline CDR1 is GTSNPN and CDR2 SVGIG (reference sequence). The V end lost 0 bases, the J end lost 4 bases, and 15 bases lay between the germline ends. Generated by immunoSEQ multiplex PCR, the TCRdb table keeps only in-frame clones and is missing some. The profile shows roughly 350,000 clones, about 90% of them singletons. V gene TRBV30 combines with J gene TRBJ1-1; maybe TRBD1 (6 bases). The sequenced sample consisted of peripheral blood. This receptor was taken from a woman younger than 35 who had recovered from COVID-19. In DNA form, the CDR3 reads TGTGCCTGGAGTGTACTAGGGGGTAGGGGCACTGAAGCTTTCTTT. Residues: CAWSVLGGRGTEAFF.